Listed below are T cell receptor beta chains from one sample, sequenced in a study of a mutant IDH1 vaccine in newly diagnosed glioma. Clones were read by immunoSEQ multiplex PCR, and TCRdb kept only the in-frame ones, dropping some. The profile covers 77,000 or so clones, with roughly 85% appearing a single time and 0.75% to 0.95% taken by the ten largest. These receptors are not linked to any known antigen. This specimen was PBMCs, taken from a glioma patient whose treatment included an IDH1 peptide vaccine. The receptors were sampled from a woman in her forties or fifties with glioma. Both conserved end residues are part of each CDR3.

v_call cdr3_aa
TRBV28 CASSSPGVGMYSNQPQHF
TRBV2 CASRDPRDRGLRSNQPQHF
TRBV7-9 CASSLVTTSVAYEQYF
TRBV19 CASSAAGWGKTQYF
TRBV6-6 CASSYFRDPRTDTQYF
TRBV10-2 CASKERGEAYEQYF
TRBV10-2 CASSPLGGGQTQYF
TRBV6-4 CASSDPKGTSPNEQFF
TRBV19 CASSSPGTVNQPQHF
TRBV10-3 CASQAGEYSNQPQHF
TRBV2 CASSGESNQPQHF